This T cell receptor (beta chain) derives from a study of breast tumors, draining lymph nodes, adjacent tissues. CDR3 length: 15 amino acids. The germline gives CDR1 LNHNV, CDR2 YYDKDF (reference sequence). V shed 5 bases and J shed 0 bases, with 10 bases lying between them. Breast cancer patients provided tissue from their axillary draining lymph nodes. Study-level points and caveats: Tumor repertoires ranked between lymph nodes and nontumor tissue in diversity, with V and J gene preferences. Luminal-like breast cancer showed significantly greater tumor-nontumor repertoire similarity than basal-like breast cancer did.

Concerning this clonotype itself: Antigen unknown. It may be a read error: a sequence one base away is much more abundant.

MiXCR was run by TCRdb on the multiplex PCR reads, yielding one entry per CDR3 protein. The table shows about 80,000 distinct CDR3 sequences, with about 21% occurring only once. The chain has TRBV15 and TRBJ1-4; D remains unclear. Sequenced material: axillary lymph node tissue. The TCR was taken from a female donor with breast cancer. Some clones in this sample may be carry-over from other donors' samples. The CDR3 sequence is CATSGVGSTNEKLFF. CDR3 bases: TGTGCCACCAGCGGAGTGGGCTCAACTAATGAAAAACTGTTTTTT.